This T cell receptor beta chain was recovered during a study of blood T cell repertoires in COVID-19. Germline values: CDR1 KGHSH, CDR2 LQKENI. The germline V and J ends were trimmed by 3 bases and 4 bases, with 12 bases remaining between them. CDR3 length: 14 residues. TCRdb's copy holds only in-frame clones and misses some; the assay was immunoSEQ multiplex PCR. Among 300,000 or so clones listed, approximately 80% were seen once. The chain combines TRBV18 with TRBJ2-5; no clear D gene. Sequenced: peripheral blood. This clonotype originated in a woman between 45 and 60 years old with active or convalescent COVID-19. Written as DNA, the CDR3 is TGTGCCAGCTCACCGGAGCTGGTGAGAGAGACCCAGTACTTC. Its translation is CASSPELVRETQYF.